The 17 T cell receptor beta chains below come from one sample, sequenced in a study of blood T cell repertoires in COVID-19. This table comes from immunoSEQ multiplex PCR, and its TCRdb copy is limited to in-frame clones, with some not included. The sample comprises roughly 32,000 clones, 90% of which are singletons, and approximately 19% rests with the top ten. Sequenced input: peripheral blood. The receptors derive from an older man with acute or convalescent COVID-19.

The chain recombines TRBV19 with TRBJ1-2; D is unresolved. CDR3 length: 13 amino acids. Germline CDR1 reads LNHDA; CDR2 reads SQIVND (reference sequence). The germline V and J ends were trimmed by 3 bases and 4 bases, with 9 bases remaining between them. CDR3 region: CASSIVGSYGYTF. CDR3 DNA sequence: TGTGCCAGTAGTATTGTAGGGAGCTATGGCTACACCTTC.

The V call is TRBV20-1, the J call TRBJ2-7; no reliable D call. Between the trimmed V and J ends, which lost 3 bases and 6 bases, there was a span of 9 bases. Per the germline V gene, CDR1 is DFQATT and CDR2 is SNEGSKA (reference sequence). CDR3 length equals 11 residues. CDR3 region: CSASTRGEQYF. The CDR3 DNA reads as TGCAGTGCTAGTACCCGAGGCGAGCAGTACTTC.

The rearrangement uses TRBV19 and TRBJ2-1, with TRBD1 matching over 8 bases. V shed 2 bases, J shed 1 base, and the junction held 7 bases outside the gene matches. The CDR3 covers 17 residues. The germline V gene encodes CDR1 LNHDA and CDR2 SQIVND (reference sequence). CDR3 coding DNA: TGTGCCAGTAGTATACGGTCAGGGGGCCGGTCCTACAATGAGCAGTTCTTC. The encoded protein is CASSIRSGGRSYNEQFF.

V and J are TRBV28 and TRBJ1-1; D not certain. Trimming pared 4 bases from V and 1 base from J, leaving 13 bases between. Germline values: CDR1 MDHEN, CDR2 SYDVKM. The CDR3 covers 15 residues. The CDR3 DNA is TGTGCCAGCAGTTCCCCCACGCCTAAGAACACTGAAGCTTTCTTT. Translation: CASSSPTPKNTEAFF.

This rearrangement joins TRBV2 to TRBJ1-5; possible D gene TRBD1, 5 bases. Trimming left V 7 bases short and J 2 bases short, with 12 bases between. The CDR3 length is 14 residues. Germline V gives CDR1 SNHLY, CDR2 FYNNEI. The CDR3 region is CASTVEGGNQPQHF. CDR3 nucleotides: TGTGCCAGCACCGTGGAAGGGGGCAATCAGCCCCAGCATTTT.

The CDR3 reads CASSLPQGAGQPQHF. The CDR3, as DNA: TGTGCCAGCAGTCTCCCCCAGGGCGCAGGGCAGCCCCAGCATTTT. The chain carries TRBV28 and TRBJ1-5, with D possibly matching TRBD1 (5 bases). V was shortened by 5 bases and J by 7 bases, with 18 bases between the two germline ends. The CDR3 sequence is 15 residues long. CDR1 is MDHEN and CDR2 is SYDVKM in the germline V gene.

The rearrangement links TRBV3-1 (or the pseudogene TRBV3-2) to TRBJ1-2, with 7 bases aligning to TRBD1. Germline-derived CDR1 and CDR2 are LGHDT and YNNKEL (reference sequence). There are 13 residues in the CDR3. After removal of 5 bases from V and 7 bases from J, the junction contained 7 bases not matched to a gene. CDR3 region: CASSSLTGAGYTF. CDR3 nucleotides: TGTGCCAGCAGCTCCCTTACAGGGGCTGGCTACACCTTC.

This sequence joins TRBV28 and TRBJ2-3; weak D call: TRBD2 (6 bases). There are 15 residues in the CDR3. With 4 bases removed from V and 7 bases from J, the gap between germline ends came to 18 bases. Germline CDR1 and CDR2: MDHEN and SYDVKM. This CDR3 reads CASSSRDSTRNTQYF. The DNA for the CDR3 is TGTGCCAGCAGTTCCCGGGACTCTACGCGGAATACGCAGTATTTT.

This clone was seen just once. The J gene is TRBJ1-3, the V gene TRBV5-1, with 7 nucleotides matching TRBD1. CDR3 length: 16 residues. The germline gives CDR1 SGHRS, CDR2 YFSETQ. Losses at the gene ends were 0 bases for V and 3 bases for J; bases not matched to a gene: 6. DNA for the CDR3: TGCGCCAGCAGCTTGGAGGGACAGATATTTGGAAACACCATATATTTT. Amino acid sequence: CASSLEGQIFGNTIYF.

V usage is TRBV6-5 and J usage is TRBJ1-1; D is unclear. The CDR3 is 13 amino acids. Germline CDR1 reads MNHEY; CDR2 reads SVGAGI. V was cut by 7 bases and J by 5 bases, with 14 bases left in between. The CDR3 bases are TGTGCCAGCAAGGGAGAATATGGGACTGAAGCTTTCTTT. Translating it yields CASKGEYGTEAFF.

The CDR3 DNA is TGTGCCAGCAGTGAGACGAGCCAGGGGCTGGGCACTGAAGCTTTCTTT. It specifies CASSETSQGLGTEAFF. J is TRBJ1-1 and V is TRBV6-2 or TRBV6-3; TRBD1 is a possible D gene (6 bases). The CDR3 runs 16 residues. CDR1 MNHEY and CDR2 SVGEGT come from the germline V gene. V was pared by 5 bases and J by 4 bases, with 20 bases between.

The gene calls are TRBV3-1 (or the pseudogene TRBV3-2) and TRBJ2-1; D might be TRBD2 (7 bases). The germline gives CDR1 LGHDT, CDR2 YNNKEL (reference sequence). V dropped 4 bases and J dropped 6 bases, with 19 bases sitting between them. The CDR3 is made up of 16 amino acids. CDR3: CASSLLRRGPGNEQFF. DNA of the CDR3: TGTGCCAGCAGCCTTCTAAGGCGGGGGCCTGGCAATGAGCAGTTCTTC.

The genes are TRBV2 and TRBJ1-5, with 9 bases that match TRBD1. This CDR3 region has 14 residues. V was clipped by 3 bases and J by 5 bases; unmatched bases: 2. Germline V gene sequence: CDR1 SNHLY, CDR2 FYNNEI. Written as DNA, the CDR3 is TGTGCCAGCAGTGAGACAGGGGGGTATCAGCCCCAGCATTTT. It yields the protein CASSETGGYQPQHF.

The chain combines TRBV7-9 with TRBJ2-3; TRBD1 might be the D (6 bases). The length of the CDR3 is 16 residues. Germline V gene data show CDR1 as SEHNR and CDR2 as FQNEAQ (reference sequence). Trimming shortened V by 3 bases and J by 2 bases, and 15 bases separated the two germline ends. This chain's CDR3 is CASSLNRVPNTDTQYF. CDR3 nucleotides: TGTGCCAGCAGCTTGAACAGGGTTCCTAACACAGATACGCAGTATTTT.

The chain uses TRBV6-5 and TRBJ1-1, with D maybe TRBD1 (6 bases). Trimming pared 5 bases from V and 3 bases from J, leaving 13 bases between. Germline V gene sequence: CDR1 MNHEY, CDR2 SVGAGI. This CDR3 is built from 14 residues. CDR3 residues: CASSQHRDDTEAFF. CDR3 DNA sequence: TGTGCCAGCAGTCAACACAGGGATGACACTGAAGCTTTCTTT.

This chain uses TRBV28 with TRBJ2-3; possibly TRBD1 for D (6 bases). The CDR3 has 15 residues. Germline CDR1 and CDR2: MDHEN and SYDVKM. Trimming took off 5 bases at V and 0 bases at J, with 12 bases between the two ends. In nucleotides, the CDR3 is TGTGCCAGCAGTCGGGCAGGGGCGAGCACAGATACGCAGTATTTT. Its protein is CASSRAGASTDTQYF.

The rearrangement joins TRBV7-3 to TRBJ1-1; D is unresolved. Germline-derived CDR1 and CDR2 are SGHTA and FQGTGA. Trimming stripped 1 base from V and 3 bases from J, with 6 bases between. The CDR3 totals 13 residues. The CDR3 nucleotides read TGTGCCAGCAGCTTAAATTCCGACACTGAAGCTTTCTTT. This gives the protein CASSLNSDTEAFF.